This T cell receptor beta chain was found in a study of T cell repertoires in cytomegalovirus infection. General study results and limits: The ex vivo response was dominated by HLA-C-restricted CMV-specific TCR beta clonotypes.

With regard to this clonotype: Its antigen is not identified.

TCRdb re-derived calls from the reads in MiXCR, one entry per CDR3 protein. This table has over 40,000 distinct CDR3 sequences, approximately 19% appearing once. V lost 3 bases and J lost 1; bases outside the gene matches: 5. The CDR3 covers 15 residues. The sample in question was CD8+ T cells from cultured PBMCs, obtained from culture after CMV antigen stimulation. The receptor was derived from a human donor in good health (CMV status not recorded). Some clones in this sample may be carry-over from other donors' samples. This chain joins TRBV12-3 or TRBV12-4 and TRBJ1-1; 7 bases match TRBD1. The CDR3 region is CASSFRTGENTEAFF. The CDR3 coding sequence is TGTGCCAGCAGTTTTAGGACAGGTGAGAACACTGAAGCTTTCTTT.